One sample yielded the 32 T cell receptor beta chains listed below, sequenced in a study of early T cells in non-severe SARS-CoV-2 infection. TCRdb reanalysed the 5' RACE reads using MiXCR and keeps one entry per CDR3 protein. The sample contains around 70,000 distinct CDR3 sequences, 12% of which appear only once. What was sequenced was whole blood. Every receptor here comes from an adult who was a healthcare worker with PCR-confirmed SARS-CoV-2 infection or an uninfected control (not recorded which).

There are a few counts of this clonotype. The chain recombines TRBV20-1 with TRBJ2-5; D remains ambiguous. The CDR3 consists of 14 residues. The germline V and J ends were trimmed by 2 bases and 1 base, with 11 bases remaining between them. The germline V gene encodes CDR1 DFQATT and CDR2 SNEGSKA (reference sequence). The CDR3 nucleotides are TGCAGTGCTAGATCCGGCTCGGCCCAAGAGACCCAGTACTTC. Its translation is CSARSGSAQETQYF.

In this sample, this clonotype turned up a few times. The chain joins TRBV12-3 or TRBV12-4 to TRBJ1-4; a weak D match, TRBD1 (6 bases). The CDR3 sequence is 14 residues long. V shed 3 bases and J shed 7 bases, with 12 bases lying between them. The CDR3 bases are TGTGCCAGCAGTTTTATAGGGGGGAGTGAAAAACTGTTTTTT. This translates into CASSFIGGSEKLFF.

This clonotype was detected only a few times. J is TRBJ1-2 and V is TRBV12-5; TRBD1 matches 9 bases. This CDR3 comprises 15 residues. Germline V lookup: CDR1 LGHNT, CDR2 FRNRAP. The trim removed 7 bases at V and 3 bases at J, leaving 9 bases unmatched. The CDR3, as DNA: TGTGCTAGTGTTTTCGACCGGGACAGGGACTATGGCTACACCTTC. It is translated as CASVFDRDRDYGYTF.

This clonotype came up a few times. The chain uses TRBV7-2 and TRBJ2-5; possibly TRBD2 for D (5 bases). Germline V gene data show CDR1 as SGHTA and CDR2 as FQGNSA. The CDR3 is 16 amino acids. V lost 1 base, J lost 6 bases, and 18 bases lay in between. CDR3 sequence reads: CASSLVLAGERKTQYF. CDR3 in DNA: TGTGCCAGCAGCTTAGTTCTGGCCGGGGAAAGAAAGACCCAGTACTTC. Using reference TRBV7-2 and TRBJ2-5 for the parts outside the CDR3, the full variable domain is GAGVSQSPSNKVTEKGKDVELRCDPISGHTALYWYRQSLGQGLEFLIYFQGNSAPDKSGLPSDRFSAERTGGSVSTLTIQRTQQEDSAVYLCASSLVLAGERKTQYFGPGTRLLVL.

This clonotype has ten or more counts. This rearrangement joins TRBV24-1 to TRBJ2-1, with D uncertain. The CDR3 is made up of 15 amino acids. Trimming pared 2 bases from V and 2 bases from J, leaving 9 bases between. Germline lookup yields CDR1 KGHDR and CDR2 SFDVKD. The CDR3 reads CATSDSGLPYNEQFF. Here the CDR3 DNA reads TGTGCCACCAGTGATTCTGGCCTCCCCTACAATGAGCAGTTCTTC.

J is TRBJ2-1 and V is TRBV5-1; maybe TRBD1 (6 bases). In germline, CDR1 is SGHRS, CDR2 YFSETQ. This CDR3 is 14 amino acids long. V was shortened by 5 bases and J by 3 bases, with 12 bases between the two germline ends. The CDR3: CASSFGQNYNEQFF. The CDR3 DNA reads TGCGCCAGCAGTTTTGGACAGAACTACAATGAGCAGTTCTTC.

This clonotype was picked up a small number of times. The chain combines TRBV12-3 or TRBV12-4 with TRBJ2-7; TRBD2 is a possible D gene (6 bases). V gave up 6 bases and J gave up 6 bases, with 15 bases separating them. There are 13 residues in the CDR3. For the CDR3, the DNA is TGTGCCAGCAGCCCCTCCAGGAGGGGCGAGCAGTACTTC. This encodes CASSPSRRGEQYF.

Worth noting for this clonotype: The junction and the germline gene differ at one end; a read error may be behind it. CDR3 DNA sequence: TGCAGTGCTAGACTAGCGGGTACGAACTCCGGGGAGCTGTTTTTT. Translating gives CSARLAGTNSGELFF. The chain has TRBV20-1 and TRBJ2-2, with 8 bases fitting TRBD2. This CDR3 has 15 amino acids. In germline, CDR1 is DFQATT, CDR2 SNEGSKA (reference sequence).

This clonotype was recorded many times. The J gene is TRBJ2-7, the V gene TRBV20-1, with 7 bases that match TRBD1. With 6 bases clipped from V and 6 bases from J, the junction kept 14 bases outside the gene matches. The CDR3 is 14 amino acids. CDR1 and CDR2 from the germline V gene are DFQATT and SNEGSKA (reference sequence). The CDR3 nucleotides read TGCAGTGCCCAGCATGACAGGGACCTCGCCGAGCAGTACTTC. Its protein is CSAQHDRDLAEQYF.

This chain uses TRBV7-9 with TRBJ1-1, with a possible D match to TRBD1 (5 bases). The CDR3 consists of 16 residues. V shed 4 bases and J shed 0 bases, with 15 bases lying between them. CDR1 and CDR2 from the germline V gene are SEHNR and FQNEAQ (reference sequence). CDR3 coding DNA: TGTGCCAGCAGCTCACTCACCGGGGCTTTGAACACTGAAGCTTTCTTT. Translated, it gives CASSSLTGALNTEAFF.

This clonotype has ten or more counts. The chain couples TRBV6-6 to TRBJ1-4; no clear D gene. The V gene's germline CDR1 is MNHNY and CDR2 SVGAGI (reference sequence). This CDR3 is built from 14 residues. The ends were cut back, 4 bases at V and 7 bases at J, with 13 bases in the middle. The CDR3 sequence: CASSSSGLGEKLFF. CDR3 DNA sequence: TGTGCCAGCAGTTCGAGCGGGCTAGGTGAAAAACTGTTTTTT.

Only a few counts were recorded for this clonotype. The chain joins TRBV7-2 to TRBJ2-3; D remains unclear. The germline V and J ends were trimmed by 3 bases and 6 bases, with 7 bases remaining between them. The germline gives CDR1 SGHTA, CDR2 FQGNSA. This CDR3 is 12 amino acids long. The CDR3 bases are TGTGCCAGCAGCTTTGTTAGGGATACGCAGTATTTT. This gives the protein CASSFVRDTQYF. Combining the CDR3 with reference TRBV7-2 and TRBJ2-3 gives the whole variable domain GAGVSQSPSNKVTEKGKDVELRCDPISGHTALYWYRQSLGQGLEFLIYFQGNSAPDKSGLPSDRFSAERTGGSVSTLTIQRTQQEDSAVYLCASSFVRDTQYFGPGTRLTVL.

This clonotype has a handful of counts. This chain joins TRBV20-1 and TRBJ1-4; D might be TRBD1 (5 bases). The CDR3 runs to 13 residues. CDR1 and CDR2 (germline): DFQATT, SNEGSKA (reference sequence). Trimming left V 6 bases short and J 8 bases short, with 16 bases between. CDR3 in amino acids: CSATDSGSEKLFF. CDR3 sequence (DNA): TGCAGTGCCACTGACAGTGGGAGCGAAAAACTGTTTTTT.

The chain uses TRBV20-1 and TRBJ2-7, with TRBD2 as a possible D gene (6 bases). Looked up from germline, CDR1 is DFQATT and CDR2 is SNEGSKA (reference sequence). This CDR3 has 14 amino acids. Deletions cut 3 bases from V and 7 bases from J, with 19 bases between. The CDR3 DNA sequence: TGCAGTGCTAGCAGGGACTCCCGAGGCTCTGAGCAGTACTTC. It specifies CSASRDSRGSEQYF.

This clonotype was picked up many times. CDR3 coding DNA: TGTGCCAGCAGCCTAACTAGCGGGGGAGATACGCAGTATTTT. Amino acids: CASSLTSGGDTQYF. The J gene is TRBJ2-3, the V gene TRBV5-4; 11 nucleotides agree with TRBD2. Unmatched junction bases numbered 3, after V lost 4 bases and J lost 5 bases. The CDR3 runs to 14 residues. Germline CDR1 and CDR2: SGHNT and YYREEE (reference sequence).

The gene calls are TRBV20-1 and TRBJ2-3; TRBD2 agrees at 7 bases. After removal of 6 bases from V and 5 bases from J, the junction contained 14 bases not matched to a gene. CDR3 length: 15 residues. Germline V gene sequence: CDR1 DFQATT, CDR2 SNEGSKA (reference sequence). CDR3 coding DNA: TGCAGTGCGCTAGGGTCGGCGGGGGTGGTAGATACGCAGTATTTT. It specifies CSALGSAGVVDTQYF.

V and J are TRBV19 and TRBJ2-1; TRBD1 matches at 8 bases. V dropped 10 bases and J dropped 3; count of bases not matched to a gene: 14. The CDR3 is 16 amino acids. The germline V gene has CDR1 LNHDA and CDR2 SQIVND (reference sequence). The CDR3 sequence: CAISQATGARYNEQFF. DNA for the CDR3: TGTGCCATTTCCCAAGCGACAGGGGCCCGCTACAATGAGCAGTTCTTC. Supplemented by reference TRBV19 and TRBJ2-1, the full variable domain reads DGGITQSPKYLFRKEGQNVTLSCEQNLNHDAMYWYRQDPGQGLRLIYYSQIVNDFQKGDIAEGYSVSREKKESFPLTVTSAQKNPTAFYLCAISQATGARYNEQFFGPGTRLTVL.

Many counts were recorded for this clonotype. The CDR3 coding sequence is TGTGCCAGCAGCCCTATGGCAGATACGCAGTATTTT. It yields the protein CASSPMADTQYF. V usage is TRBV7-2 and J usage is TRBJ2-3, with no clear D. The CDR3 extends over 12 amino acids. Germline lookup yields CDR1 SGHTA and CDR2 FQGNSA. V was cut by 5 bases and J by 4 bases, with 7 bases left in between.

In this sample, this clonotype turned up a few times. The chain couples TRBV18 to TRBJ1-6; TRBD1 aligns across 8 bases. V lost 4 bases, J lost 6 bases, and 8 bases stayed unmatched. The CDR3 is 16 amino acids. The germline CDR1 and CDR2 sequences are KGHSH and LQKENI. For the CDR3, the DNA is TGTGCCAGCTCACTAGGGGACAGGCTGATTAATTCACCCCTCCACTTT. It codes for CASSLGDRLINSPLHF.

This clonotype was observed many times. This chain links TRBV27 with TRBJ2-7; the D is unclear. The V gene's germline CDR1 is MNHEY and CDR2 SMNVEV (reference sequence). V was shortened by 5 bases and J by 6 bases, with 11 bases between the two germline ends. The CDR3 is made up of 12 amino acids. The CDR3 here is CASSRPTGEQYF. CDR3 nucleotides: TGTGCCAGCAGTAGACCTACGGGCGAGCAGTACTTC.

This clonotype was observed a few times. This chain connects TRBV12-3 or TRBV12-4 to TRBJ2-6; perhaps TRBD2 as D (6 bases). The CDR3 sequence is 17 residues long. V was trimmed by 7 bases and J by 1 base, leaving 17 bases between them. The CDR3 nucleotides are TGTGCCAGCACCAACTCCCTCGGAGGGTCTGGGGCCAACGTCCTGACTTTC. Translated, it gives CASTNSLGGSGANVLTF.

The rearrangement links TRBV11-2 to TRBJ2-1; D tentatively reads TRBD1 or TRBD2 (5 bases each). The CDR3 contains 16 residues. V was pared by 1 base and J by 8 bases, with 18 bases between. CDR1 and CDR2 (germline): SGHAT, FQNNGV. The CDR3 DNA is TGTGCCAGCAGCTTAGCCCGGACCAGCGAGGGGTATGAGCAGTTCTTC. Its translation is CASSLARTSEGYEQFF.

This clonotype was detected ten times or more. This chain uses TRBV11-2 with TRBJ2-1; 8 bases map to TRBD2. The CDR3 runs to 16 residues. Germline values: CDR1 SGHAT, CDR2 FQNNGV. Trimming removed 1 base from V and 5 bases from J; junction bases left unmatched: 7. The CDR3 nucleotides read TGTGCCAGCAGCTTAGGAACGGGGGGGCGGAACAATGAGCAGTTCTTC. This encodes CASSLGTGGRNNEQFF.

The V call is TRBV20-1, the J call TRBJ1-5, with 12 bases matching TRBD1. The CDR3 covers 16 residues. With V trimmed by 6 bases and J by 7 bases, 13 bases remained unmatched. From germline, CDR1 is DFQATT and CDR2 SNEGSKA (reference sequence). Written as DNA, the CDR3 is TGCAGTGCCTCAACCGGGACAGGGGGCGCAGAACAGCCCCAGCATTTT. Translating gives CSASTGTGGAEQPQHF.

This clonotype came up many times. V usage is TRBV5-5 and J usage is TRBJ2-7; no firm D call. V was shortened by 0 bases and J by 5 bases, with 6 bases between the two germline ends. This CDR3 contains 12 residues. CDR1 is SGHKS, CDR2 YYEKEE, per germline (reference sequence). CDR3 nucleotide sequence: TGTGCCAGCAGCTTGGAGGTGAACGAGCAGTACTTC. Amino acid sequence: CASSLEVNEQYF.

The J gene is TRBJ1-1, the V gene TRBV28; TRBD1 matches at 9 bases. The CDR3 sequence is 17 residues long. V lost 5 bases to trimming and J lost 0 bases; unmatched junction nucleotides: 10. Per the germline V gene, CDR1 is MDHEN and CDR2 is SYDVKM. CDR3 amino acids: CASSLPPGTGMNTEAFF. DNA for the CDR3: TGTGCCAGCAGTCTACCCCCGGGGACAGGGATGAACACTGAAGCTTTCTTT.

This clonotype was observed a few times. V and J are TRBV11-2 and TRBJ2-5, with 12 bases that match TRBD2. From germline, CDR1 is SGHAT and CDR2 FQNNGV. V shed 5 bases and J 4 bases; nucleotides not matched to a gene: 11. The CDR3 covers 17 residues. The CDR3 DNA is TGTGCCAGCAGCCCCGCGGTACTAGCGGGGGGTCGAGAGACCCAGTACTTC. This codes for CASSPAVLAGGRETQYF.

The chain couples TRBV11-2 to TRBJ2-4, with D possibly TRBD2 on 6 matching bases. In germline, CDR1 is SGHAT, CDR2 FQNNGV. Trimming took off 0 bases at V and 1 base at J, with 16 bases between the two ends. This CDR3 spans 18 amino acids. The CDR3 nucleotides are TGTGCCAGCAGCTTAGAGTTAGGGGCGGGGCTGGCCAAAAACATTCAGTACTTC. Translating it yields CASSLELGAGLAKNIQYF.

This clonotype was recorded at least ten times. The V and J genes are TRBV5-6 and TRBJ1-3; 8 bases agree with TRBD1. CDR3 length equals 16 residues. The germline gives CDR1 SGHDT, CDR2 YYEEEE. With 4 bases clipped from V and 4 bases from J, the junction kept 10 bases outside the gene matches. CDR3 amino acids: CASSPWGQAPGNTIYF. The CDR3 region has the DNA TGTGCCAGCAGCCCGTGGGGACAGGCTCCCGGAAACACCATATATTTT.

This chain links TRBV18 with TRBJ1-3; the D is unclear. The germline gives CDR1 KGHSH, CDR2 LQKENI. V dropped 3 bases and J dropped 0 bases, with 15 bases sitting between them. The CDR3 covers 17 residues. CDR3 in amino acids: CASSPSVPTSSGNTIYF. CDR3 DNA sequence: TGTGCCAGCTCACCTTCAGTCCCAACGAGCTCTGGAAACACCATATATTTT.

The chain joins TRBV9 to TRBJ1-4, with a weak D call TRBD1 (6 bases). In germline, CDR1 is SGDLS, CDR2 YYNGEE. The V end lost 3 bases, the J end lost 5 bases, and 14 bases lay between the germline ends. The CDR3 extends over 15 amino acids. The CDR3 sequence: CASSASGQLNEKLFF. The CDR3 DNA reads as TGTGCCAGCAGCGCGTCTGGACAGCTAAATGAAAAACTGTTTTTT.

With respect to this clonotype: Mismatch with germline at one junction end may stem from a read error. The gene calls are TRBV29-1 and TRBJ1-1; D not certain. The CDR3 is 12 residues long. CDR1 and CDR2 (germline): SQVTM, ANQGSEA. CDR3 sequence: CSVAFLKGEVFF. The CDR3 nucleotides read TGCAGCGTTGCTTTTTTGAAGGGTGAAGTTTTCTTT.